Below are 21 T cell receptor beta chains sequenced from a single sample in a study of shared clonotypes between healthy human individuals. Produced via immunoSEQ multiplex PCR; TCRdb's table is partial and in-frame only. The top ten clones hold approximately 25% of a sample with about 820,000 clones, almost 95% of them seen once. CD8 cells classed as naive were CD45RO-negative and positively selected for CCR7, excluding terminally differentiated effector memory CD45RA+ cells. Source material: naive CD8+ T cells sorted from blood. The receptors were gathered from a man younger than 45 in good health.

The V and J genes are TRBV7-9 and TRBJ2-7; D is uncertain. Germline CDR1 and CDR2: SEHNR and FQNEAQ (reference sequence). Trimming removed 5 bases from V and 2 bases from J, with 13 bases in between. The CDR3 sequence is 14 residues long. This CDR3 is CASSPSYQAYEQYF. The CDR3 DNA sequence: TGTGCCAGCAGCCCAAGCTATCAGGCCTACGAGCAGTACTTC. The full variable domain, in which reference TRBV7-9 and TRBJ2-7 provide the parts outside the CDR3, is DTGVSQNPRHKITKRGQNVTFRCDPISEHNRLYWYRQTLGQGPEFLTYFQNEAQLEKSRLLSDRFSAERPKGSFSTLEIQRTEQGDSAMYLCASSPSYQAYEQYFGPGTRLTVT.

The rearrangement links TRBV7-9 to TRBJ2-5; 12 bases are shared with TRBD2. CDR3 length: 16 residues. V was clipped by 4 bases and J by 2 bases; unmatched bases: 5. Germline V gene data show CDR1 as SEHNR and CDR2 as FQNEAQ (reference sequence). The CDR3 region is CASSSSTSGSQETQYF. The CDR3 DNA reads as TGTGCCAGCAGCTCCTCGACTAGCGGGAGTCAAGAGACCCAGTACTTC.

CDR3 protein: CASSGSYNEQFF. The CDR3 DNA reads as TGTGCCAGCAGCGGCAGTTACAATGAGCAGTTCTTC. V usage is TRBV11-2 and J usage is TRBJ2-1; no clear D gene. The V gene lost 5 bases and the J gene lost 4 bases, with 6 bases spanning the gap. CDR3 size: 12 residues. The germline V gene encodes CDR1 SGHAT and CDR2 FQNNGV. The whole variable domain, remainder taken from reference TRBV11-2 and TRBJ2-1, is EAGVAQSPRYKIIEKRQSVAFWCNPISGHATLYWYQQILGQGPKLLIQFQNNGVVDDSQLPKDRFSAERLKGVDSTLKIQPAKLEDSAVYLCASSGSYNEQFFGPGTRLTVL.

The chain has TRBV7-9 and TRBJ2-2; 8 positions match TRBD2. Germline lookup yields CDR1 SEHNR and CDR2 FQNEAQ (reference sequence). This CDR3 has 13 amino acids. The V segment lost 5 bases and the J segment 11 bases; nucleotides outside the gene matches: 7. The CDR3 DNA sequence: TGTGCCAGCAGCCCACGGGGGGGCAACGAGCTGTTTTTT. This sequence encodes CASSPRGGNELFF. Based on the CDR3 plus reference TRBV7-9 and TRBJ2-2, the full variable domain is DTGVSQNPRHKITKRGQNVTFRCDPISEHNRLYWYRQTLGQGPEFLTYFQNEAQLEKSRLLSDRFSAERPKGSFSTLEIQRTEQGDSAMYLCASSPRGGNELFFGEGSRLTVL.

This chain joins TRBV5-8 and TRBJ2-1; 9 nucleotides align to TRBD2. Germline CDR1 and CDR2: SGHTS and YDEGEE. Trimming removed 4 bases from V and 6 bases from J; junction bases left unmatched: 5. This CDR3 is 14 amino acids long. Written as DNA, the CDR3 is TGTGCCAGCAGCCGGAGCGGGAGGTTCAATGAGCAGTTCTTC. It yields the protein CASSRSGRFNEQFF. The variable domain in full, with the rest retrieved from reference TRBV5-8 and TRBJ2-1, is EAGVTQSPTHLIKTRGQQATLRCSPISGHTSVYWYQQALGLGLQFLLWYDEGEERNRGNFPPRFSGRQFPNYSSELNVNALELEDSALYLCASSRSGRFNEQFFGPGTRLTVL.

The CDR3 protein is CASSLASHTFF. The CDR3, as DNA: TGTGCCAGCAGCTTAGCCTCTCATACGTTCTTC. The chain joins TRBV7-9 to TRBJ2-1; D is ambiguous. Germline lookup yields CDR1 SEHNR and CDR2 FQNEAQ (reference sequence). V shed 0 bases and J shed 15 bases, with 9 bases lying between them. This CDR3 comprises 11 residues.

Here the CDR3 reads CASSKGPSSYNEQFF. In DNA, the CDR3 is TGTGCCAGCAGCAAGGGACCGTCCTCCTACAATGAGCAGTTCTTC. The genes are TRBV7-8 and TRBJ2-1; possibly TRBD1 or TRBD2 for D (5 bases each). Germline loops: CDR1 SGHVS, CDR2 FQNEAQ. Trimming took 5 bases from V and 0 from J, leaving 11 bases between them. The CDR3 has 15 residues.

CDR3 nucleotides: TGTGCCAGCAGTTCCGGGGGGCGTTTAATTGAAAAACTGTTTTTT. Residues: CASSSGGRLIEKLFF. The V and J genes are TRBV28 and TRBJ1-4; perhaps TRBD1 as D (6 bases). CDR3 length equals 15 residues. V lost 4 bases, J lost 7 bases, and 16 bases lay in between. Per germline, CDR1 MDHEN and CDR2 SYDVKM.

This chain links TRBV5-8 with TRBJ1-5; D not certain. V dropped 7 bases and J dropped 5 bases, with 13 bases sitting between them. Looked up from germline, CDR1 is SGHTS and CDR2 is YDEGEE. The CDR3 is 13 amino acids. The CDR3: CASGIMSDQPQHF. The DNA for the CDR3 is TGTGCCAGCGGAATAATGTCGGATCAGCCCCAGCATTTT.

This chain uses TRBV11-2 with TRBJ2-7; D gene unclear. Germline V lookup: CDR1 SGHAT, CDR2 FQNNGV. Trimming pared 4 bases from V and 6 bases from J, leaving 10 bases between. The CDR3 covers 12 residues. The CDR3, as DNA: TGTGCCAGCAGCTCGGTCGACGTCGAGCAGTACTTC. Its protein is CASSSVDVEQYF. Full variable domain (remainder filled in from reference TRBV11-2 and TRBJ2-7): EAGVAQSPRYKIIEKRQSVAFWCNPISGHATLYWYQQILGQGPKLLIQFQNNGVVDDSQLPKDRFSAERLKGVDSTLKIQPAKLEDSAVYLCASSSVDVEQYFGPGTRLTVT.

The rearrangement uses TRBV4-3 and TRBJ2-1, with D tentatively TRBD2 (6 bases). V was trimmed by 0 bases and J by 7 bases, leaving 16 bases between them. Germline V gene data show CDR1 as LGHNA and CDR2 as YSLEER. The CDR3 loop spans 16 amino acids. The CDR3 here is CASSQDVGAGTNEQFF. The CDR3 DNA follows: TGCGCCAGCAGCCAAGACGTCGGGGCGGGAACGAATGAGCAGTTCTTC.

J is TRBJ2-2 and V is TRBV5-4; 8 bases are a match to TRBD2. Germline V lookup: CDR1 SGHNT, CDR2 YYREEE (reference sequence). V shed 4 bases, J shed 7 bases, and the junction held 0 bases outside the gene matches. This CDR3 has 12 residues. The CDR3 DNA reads TGTGCCAGCAGCCGGGGGGGCGGGGAGCTGTTTTTT. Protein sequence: CASSRGGGELFF.

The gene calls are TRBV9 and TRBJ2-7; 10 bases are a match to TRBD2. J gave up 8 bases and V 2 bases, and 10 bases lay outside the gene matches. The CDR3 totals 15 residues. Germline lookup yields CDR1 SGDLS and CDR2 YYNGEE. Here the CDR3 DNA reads TGTGCCAGCAGCGTCGGCCTAGCGGGAGAAGAGCAGCAGTACTTC. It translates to CASSVGLAGEEQQYF.

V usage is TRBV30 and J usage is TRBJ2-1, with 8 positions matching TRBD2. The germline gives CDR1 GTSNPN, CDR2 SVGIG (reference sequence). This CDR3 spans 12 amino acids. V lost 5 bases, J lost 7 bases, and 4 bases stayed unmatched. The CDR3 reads CAWVAGLNEQFF. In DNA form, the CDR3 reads TGTGCCTGGGTAGCGGGATTGAATGAGCAGTTCTTC.

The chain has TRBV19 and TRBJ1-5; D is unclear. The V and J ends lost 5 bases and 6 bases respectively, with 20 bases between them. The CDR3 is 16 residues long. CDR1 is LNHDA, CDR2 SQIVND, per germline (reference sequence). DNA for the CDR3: TGTGCCAGTAGTCCCGGTCTGACTCTCCGCGGTCAGCCCCAGCATTTT. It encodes CASSPGLTLRGQPQHF. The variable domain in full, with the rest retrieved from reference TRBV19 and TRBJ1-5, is DGGITQSPKYLFRKEGQNVTLSCEQNLNHDAMYWYRQDPGQGLRLIYYSQIVNDFQKGDIAEGYSVSREKKESFPLTVTSAQKNPTAFYLCASSPGLTLRGQPQHFGDGTRLSIL.

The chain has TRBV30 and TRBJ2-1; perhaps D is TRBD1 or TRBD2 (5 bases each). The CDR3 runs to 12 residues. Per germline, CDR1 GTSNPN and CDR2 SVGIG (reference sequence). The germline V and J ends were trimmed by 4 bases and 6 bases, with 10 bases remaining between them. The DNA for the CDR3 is TGTGCCTGGACGGGGACGGTCAATGAGCAGTTCTTC. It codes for CAWTGTVNEQFF.

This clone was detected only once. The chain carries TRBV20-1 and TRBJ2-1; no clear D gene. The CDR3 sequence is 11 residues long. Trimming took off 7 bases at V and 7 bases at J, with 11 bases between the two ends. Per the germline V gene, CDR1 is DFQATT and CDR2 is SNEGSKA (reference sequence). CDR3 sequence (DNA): TGCAGTGTATTGTTTGGAAATGAGCAGTTCTTC. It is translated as CSVLFGNEQFF.

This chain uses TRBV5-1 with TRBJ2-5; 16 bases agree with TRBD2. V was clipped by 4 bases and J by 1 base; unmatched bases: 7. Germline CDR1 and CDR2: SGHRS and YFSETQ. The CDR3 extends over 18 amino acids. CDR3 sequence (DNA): TGCGCCAGCAGCCCGGGGACTAGCGGGAGGGCCAGCCAAGAGACCCAGTACTTC. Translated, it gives CASSPGTSGRASQETQYF.

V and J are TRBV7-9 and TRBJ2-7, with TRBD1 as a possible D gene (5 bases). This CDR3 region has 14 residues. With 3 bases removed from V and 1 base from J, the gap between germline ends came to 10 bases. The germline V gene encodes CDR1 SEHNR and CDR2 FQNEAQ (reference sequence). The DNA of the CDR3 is TGTGCCAGCAGCTTCGCAGGGTTATCCTACGAGCAGTACTTC. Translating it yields CASSFAGLSYEQYF.

The CDR3 nucleotides read TGTGCCAGCAGCCGGGACAGGCCTTCCTACGAGCAGTACTTC. Translating gives CASSRDRPSYEQYF. The chain links TRBV7-2 to TRBJ2-7, with 8 bases fitting TRBD1. The length of the CDR3 is 14 residues. After removal of 5 bases from V and 1 base from J, the junction contained 4 bases not matched to a gene. Germline values: CDR1 SGHTA, CDR2 FQGNSA.

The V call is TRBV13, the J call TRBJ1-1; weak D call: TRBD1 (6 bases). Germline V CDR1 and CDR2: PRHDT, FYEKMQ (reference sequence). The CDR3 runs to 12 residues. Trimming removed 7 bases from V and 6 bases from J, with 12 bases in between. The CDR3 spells CASKGGTPEAFF. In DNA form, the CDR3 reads TGTGCCAGCAAAGGGGGGACCCCTGAAGCTTTCTTT.